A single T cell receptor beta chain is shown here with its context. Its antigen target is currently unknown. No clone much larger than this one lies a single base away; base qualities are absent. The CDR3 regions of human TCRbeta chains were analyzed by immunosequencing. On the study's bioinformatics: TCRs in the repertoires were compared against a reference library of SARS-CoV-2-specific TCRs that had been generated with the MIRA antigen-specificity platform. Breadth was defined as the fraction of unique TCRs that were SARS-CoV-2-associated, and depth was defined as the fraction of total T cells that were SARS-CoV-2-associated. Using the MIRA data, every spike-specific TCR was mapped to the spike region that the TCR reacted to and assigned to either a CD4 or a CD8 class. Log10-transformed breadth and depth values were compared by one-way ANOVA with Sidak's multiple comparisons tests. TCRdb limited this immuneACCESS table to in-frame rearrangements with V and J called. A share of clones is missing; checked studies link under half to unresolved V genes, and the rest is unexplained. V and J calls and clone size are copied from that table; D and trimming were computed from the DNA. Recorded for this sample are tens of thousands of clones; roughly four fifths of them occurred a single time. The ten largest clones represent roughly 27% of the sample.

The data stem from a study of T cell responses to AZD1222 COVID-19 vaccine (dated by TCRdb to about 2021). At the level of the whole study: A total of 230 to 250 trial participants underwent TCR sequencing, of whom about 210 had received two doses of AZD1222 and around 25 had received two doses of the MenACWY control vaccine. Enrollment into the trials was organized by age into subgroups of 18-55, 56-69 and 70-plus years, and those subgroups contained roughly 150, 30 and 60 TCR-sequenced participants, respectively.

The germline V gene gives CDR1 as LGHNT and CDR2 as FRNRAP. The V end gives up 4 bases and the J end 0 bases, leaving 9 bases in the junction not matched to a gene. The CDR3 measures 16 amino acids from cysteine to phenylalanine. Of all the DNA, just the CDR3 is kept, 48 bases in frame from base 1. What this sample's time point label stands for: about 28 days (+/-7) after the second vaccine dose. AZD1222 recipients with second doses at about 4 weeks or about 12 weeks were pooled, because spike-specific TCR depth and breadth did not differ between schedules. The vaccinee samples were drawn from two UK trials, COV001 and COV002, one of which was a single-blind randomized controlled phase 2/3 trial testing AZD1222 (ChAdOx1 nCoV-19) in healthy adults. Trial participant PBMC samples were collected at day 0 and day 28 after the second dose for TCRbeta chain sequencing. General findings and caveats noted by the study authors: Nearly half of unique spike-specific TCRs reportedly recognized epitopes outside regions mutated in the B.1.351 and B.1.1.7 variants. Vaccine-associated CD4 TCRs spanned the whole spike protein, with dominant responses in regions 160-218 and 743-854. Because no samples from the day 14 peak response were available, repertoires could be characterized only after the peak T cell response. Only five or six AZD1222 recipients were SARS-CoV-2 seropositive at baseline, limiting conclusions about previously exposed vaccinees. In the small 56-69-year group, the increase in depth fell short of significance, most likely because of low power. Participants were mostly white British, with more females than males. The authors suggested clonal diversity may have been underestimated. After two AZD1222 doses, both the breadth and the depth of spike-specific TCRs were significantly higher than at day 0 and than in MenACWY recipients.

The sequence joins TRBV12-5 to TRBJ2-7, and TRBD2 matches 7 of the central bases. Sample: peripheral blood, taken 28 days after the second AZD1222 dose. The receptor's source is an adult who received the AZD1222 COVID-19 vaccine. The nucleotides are TGTGCTAGTGGTTGGTTCGAGCGGGGCAGCTCCTACGAGCAGTACTTC. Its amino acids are CASGWFERGSSYEQYF.